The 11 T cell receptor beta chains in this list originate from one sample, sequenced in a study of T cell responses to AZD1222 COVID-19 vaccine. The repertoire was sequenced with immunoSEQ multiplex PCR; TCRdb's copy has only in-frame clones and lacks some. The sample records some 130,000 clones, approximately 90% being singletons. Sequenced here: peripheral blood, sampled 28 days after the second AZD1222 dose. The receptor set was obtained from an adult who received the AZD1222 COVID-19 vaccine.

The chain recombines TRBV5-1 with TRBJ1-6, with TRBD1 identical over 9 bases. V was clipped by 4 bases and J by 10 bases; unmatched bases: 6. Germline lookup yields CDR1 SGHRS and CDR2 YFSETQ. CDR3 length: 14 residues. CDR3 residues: CASSPTGGRSPLHF. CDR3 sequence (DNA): TGCGCCAGCAGCCCGACAGGGGGACGATCACCCCTCCACTTT. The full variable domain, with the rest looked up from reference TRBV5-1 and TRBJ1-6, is KAGVTQTPRYLIKTRGQQVTLSCSPISGHRSVSWYQQTPGQGLQFLFEYFSETQRNKGNFPGRFSGRQFSNSRSEMNVSTLELGDSALYLCASSPTGGRSPLHFGNGTRLTVT.

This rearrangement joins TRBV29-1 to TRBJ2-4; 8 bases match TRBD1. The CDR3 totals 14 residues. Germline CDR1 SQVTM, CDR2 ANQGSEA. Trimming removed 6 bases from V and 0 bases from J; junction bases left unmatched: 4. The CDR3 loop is CSVQGVLAKNIQYF. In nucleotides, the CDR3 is TGCAGCGTACAGGGGGTACTAGCCAAAAACATTCAGTACTTC.

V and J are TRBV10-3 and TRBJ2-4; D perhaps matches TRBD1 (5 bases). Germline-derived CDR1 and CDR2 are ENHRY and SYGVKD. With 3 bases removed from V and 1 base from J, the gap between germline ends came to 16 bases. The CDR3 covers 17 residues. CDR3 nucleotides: TGTGCCATCAGTGATACAGGTGGGGTTGACGCCAAAAACATTCAGTACTTC. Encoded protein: CAISDTGGVDAKNIQYF.

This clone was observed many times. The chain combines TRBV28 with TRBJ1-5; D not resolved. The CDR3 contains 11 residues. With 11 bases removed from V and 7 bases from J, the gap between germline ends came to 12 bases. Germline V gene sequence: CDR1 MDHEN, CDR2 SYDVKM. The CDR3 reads CASGFDQPQHF. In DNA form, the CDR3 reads TGTGCCTCGGGGTTTGACCAGCCCCAGCATTTT.

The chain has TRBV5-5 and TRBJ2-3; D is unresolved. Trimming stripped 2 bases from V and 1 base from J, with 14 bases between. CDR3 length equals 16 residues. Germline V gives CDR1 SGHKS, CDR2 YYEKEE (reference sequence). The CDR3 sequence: CASSLKGTLGTDTQYF. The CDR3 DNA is TGTGCCAGCAGCTTAAAGGGTACTCTGGGCACAGATACGCAGTATTTT. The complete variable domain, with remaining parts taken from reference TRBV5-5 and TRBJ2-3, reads DAGVTQSPTHLIKTRGQQVTLRCSPISGHKSVSWYQQVLGQGPQFIFQYYEKEERGRGNFPDRFSARQFPNYSSELNVNALLLGDSALYLCASSLKGTLGTDTQYFGPGTRLTVL.

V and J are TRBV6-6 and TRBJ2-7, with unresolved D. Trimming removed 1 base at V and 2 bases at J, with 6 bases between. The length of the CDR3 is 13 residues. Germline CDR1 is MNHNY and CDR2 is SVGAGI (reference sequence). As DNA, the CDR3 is TGTGCCAGCAGTTACTACAGCGCCTACGAGCAGTACTTC. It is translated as CASSYYSAYEQYF.

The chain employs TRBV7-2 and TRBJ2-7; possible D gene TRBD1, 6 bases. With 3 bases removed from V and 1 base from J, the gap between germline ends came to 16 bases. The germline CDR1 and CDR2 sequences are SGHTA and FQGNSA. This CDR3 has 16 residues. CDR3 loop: CASSFYRVPLSYEQYF. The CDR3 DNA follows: TGTGCCAGCAGCTTTTACAGGGTCCCTCTTTCCTACGAGCAGTACTTC.

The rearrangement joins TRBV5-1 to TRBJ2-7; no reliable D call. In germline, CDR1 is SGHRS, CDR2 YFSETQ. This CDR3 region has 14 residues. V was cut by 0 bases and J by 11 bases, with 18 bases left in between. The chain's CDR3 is CASSLEGYGAAKYF. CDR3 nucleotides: TGCGCCAGCAGCTTGGAAGGGTATGGTGCAGCGAAGTACTTC.

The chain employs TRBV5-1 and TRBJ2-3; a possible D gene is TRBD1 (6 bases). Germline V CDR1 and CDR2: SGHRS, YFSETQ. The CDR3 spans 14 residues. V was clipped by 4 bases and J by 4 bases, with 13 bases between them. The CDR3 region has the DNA TGCGCCAGCAGCCCACAGGGTTCATCAGATACGCAGTATTTT. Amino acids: CASSPQGSSDTQYF.

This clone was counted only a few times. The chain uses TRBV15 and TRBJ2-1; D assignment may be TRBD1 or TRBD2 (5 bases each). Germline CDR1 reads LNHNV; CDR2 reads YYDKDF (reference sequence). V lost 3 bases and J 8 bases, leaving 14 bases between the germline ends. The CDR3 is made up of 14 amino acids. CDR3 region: CATSSMGVLYEQFF. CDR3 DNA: TGTGCCACCAGCAGCATGGGGGTTTTGTATGAGCAGTTCTTC. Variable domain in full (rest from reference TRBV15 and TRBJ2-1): DAMVIQNPRYQVTQFGKPVTLSCSQTLNHNVMYWYQQKSSQAPKLLFHYYDKDFNNEADTPDNFQSRRPNTSFCFLDIRSPGLGDTAMYLCATSSMGVLYEQFFGPGTRLTVL.

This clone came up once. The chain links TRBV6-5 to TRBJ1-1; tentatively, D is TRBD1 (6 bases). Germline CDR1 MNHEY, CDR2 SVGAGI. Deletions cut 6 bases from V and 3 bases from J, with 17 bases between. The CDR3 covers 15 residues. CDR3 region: CASSYQPDRYTEAFF. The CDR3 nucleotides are TGTGCCAGCAGCTACCAACCCGACAGGTACACTGAAGCTTTCTTT.